These T cell receptor beta chains were read from a single sample in a study of vaccination effects on CD4 cells after COVID-19. The method was immunoSEQ multiplex PCR; TCRdb's version includes in-frame clones alone and lacks a portion of them. This sample has 65,000 to 80,000 clones; roughly three quarters occur once, and the top ten carry about 2%. For these TCRs, the target antigens are not known. This material consisted of CD4+ T cells from PBMCs cultured without peptide, taken before COVID-19 vaccination. These receptors were taken from a human donor who received a COVID-19 vaccine. The CDR3 runs from the conserved cysteine through the conserved F or W. Each record gives: D gene, clone size, J gene, V gene, CDR3 DNA, CDR3 protein. The D gene is left open where the match is weak. Expanded clones are given a class, and other clones once, few, many or no size at all.

D: -; size: -; J: TRBJ1-2; V: TRBV28; DNA: TGTGCCAGCAGTTTGAGGCGGTACTATGGCTACACCTTC; CDR3: CASSLRRYYGYTF
D: TRBD1; size: once; J: TRBJ2-1; V: TRBV18; DNA: TGTGCCAGCTCACCAGCAGGACAGGGGTACAATGAGCAGTTCTTC; CDR3: CASSPAGQGYNEQFF
D: TRBD1; size: -; J: TRBJ1-5; V: TRBV24-1; DNA: TGTGCCACCAGTGAGTCACAGGGGGCCCATCAGCCCCAGCATTTT; CDR3: CATSESQGAHQPQHF
D: -; size: -; J: TRBJ2-5; V: TRBV9; DNA: TGTGCCAGCAGCGGTGGAATACAAGAGACCCAGTACTTC; CDR3: CASSGGIQETQYF
D: -; size: -; J: TRBJ1-2; V: TRBV29-1; DNA: TGCAGCGTTGAGCCCTCGGGTCTCTATGGCTACACCTTC; CDR3: CSVEPSGLYGYTF
D: -; size: once; J: TRBJ2-1; V: TRBV20-1; DNA: TGCAGTGCTGGACCCGGGACACAGCAGTTCTTC; CDR3: CSAGPGTQQFF
D: -; size: -; J: TRBJ1-2; V: TRBV3-1/TRBV3-2; DNA: TGTGCCAGCAGCCCTAATCGGGGTAGCCGTGGCTACACCTTC; CDR3: CASSPNRGSRGYTF
D: -; size: once; J: TRBJ2-2; V: TRBV12-3/TRBV12-4; DNA: TGTGCCAGCAGTTTAGATTGGGGGACAGAGCTGTTTTTT; CDR3: CASSLDWGTELFF
D: -; size: -; J: TRBJ2-3; V: TRBV3-1/TRBV3-2; DNA: TGTGCCAGCAGCCAAGATCCAGGGACAGATACGCAGTATTTT; CDR3: CASSQDPGTDTQYF
D: -; size: -; J: TRBJ1-5; V: TRBV3-1/TRBV3-2; DNA: TGTGCCAGCAGCCATGGTGGTTTTCAGCCCCAGCATTTT; CDR3: CASSHGGFQPQHF
D: TRBD1; size: -; J: TRBJ2-5; V: TRBV5-4; DNA: TGTGCCAGCAGCTTGAGGGGACAGGGGGAGGGAGAGACCCAGTACTTC; CDR3: CASSLRGQGEGETQYF
D: TRBD2; size: -; J: TRBJ2-1; V: TRBV5-8; DNA: TGTGCCAGCAGCTTGGTTCGGCTAGCGGGGGATGCCTCCGTAGAGCAGTTCTTC; CDR3: CASSLVRLAGDASVEQFF
D: -; size: few; J: TRBJ1-1; V: TRBV9; DNA: TGTGCCAGCAGCGGGCGGGGTGAGGTGGGGGCCCGGGGAGCTTTCTTT; CDR3: CASSGRGEVGARGAFF
D: TRBD1; size: few; J: TRBJ1-1; V: TRBV11-1; DNA: TGTGCCAGCAGCTCAGGGACAGGGACACTTGAAGCTTTCTTT; CDR3: CASSSGTGTLEAFF
D: -; size: -; J: TRBJ1-2; V: TRBV20-1; DNA: TGCAGTGCTAGTGAGCAGAACTATGGCTACACCTTC; CDR3: CSASEQNYGYTF
D: TRBD1; size: -; J: TRBJ1-1; V: TRBV2; DNA: TGTGCCAGCAGTTATACAGGGGAGAACACTGAAGCTTTCTTT; CDR3: CASSYTGENTEAFF
D: -; size: -; J: TRBJ2-1; V: TRBV14; DNA: TGTGCCAGCAGCCAAGGAGTTTCCCGATCCTACAATGAGCAGTTCTTC; CDR3: CASSQGVSRSYNEQFF
D: -; size: once; J: TRBJ2-2; V: TRBV11-2; DNA: TGTGCCAGCAGCTCGGGGGTAACGGGACACATCAACACCGGGGAGCTGTTTTTT; CDR3: CASSSGVTGHINTGELFF
D: TRBD1; size: -; J: TRBJ1-4; V: TRBV14; DNA: TGTGCCAGCAGCCAAGAGCGGACAGGGAGGAGAGAAAAACTGTTTTTT; CDR3: CASSQERTGRREKLFF
D: TRBD2; size: -; J: TRBJ2-2; V: TRBV5-1; DNA: TGCGCCAGCAGCTTGGATCCGTCCCAGCGGGGTTACACCGGGGAGCTGTTTTTT; CDR3: CASSLDPSQRGYTGELFF